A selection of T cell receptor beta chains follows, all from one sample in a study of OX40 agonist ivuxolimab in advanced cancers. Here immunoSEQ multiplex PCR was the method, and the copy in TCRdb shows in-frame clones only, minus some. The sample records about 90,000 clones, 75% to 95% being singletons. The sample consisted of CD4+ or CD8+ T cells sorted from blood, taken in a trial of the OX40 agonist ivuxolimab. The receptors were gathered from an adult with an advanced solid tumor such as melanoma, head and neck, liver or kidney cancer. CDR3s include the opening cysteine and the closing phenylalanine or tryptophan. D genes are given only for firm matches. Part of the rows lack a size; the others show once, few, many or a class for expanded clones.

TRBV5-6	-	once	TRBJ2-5	CASTLWGVKETQYF	TGTGCCAGCACCTTATGGGGGGTAAAAGAGACCCAGTACTTC
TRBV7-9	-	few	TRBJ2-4	CASSLGGRNIQYF	TGTGCCAGCAGCTTAGGGGGAAGGAACATTCAGTACTTC
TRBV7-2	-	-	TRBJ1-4	CASSLSAGADEKLFF	TGTGCCAGCAGCTTAAGTGCGGGGGCGGATGAAAAACTGTTTTTT
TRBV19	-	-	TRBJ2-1	CASSIGSASKQFF	TGTGCCAGTAGTATAGGTTCGGCTAGCAAGCAGTTCTTC
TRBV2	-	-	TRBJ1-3	CASSEGGNTIYF	TGTGCCAGCAGTGAAGGAGGAAACACCATATATTTT
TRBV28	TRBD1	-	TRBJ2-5	CASSGDRSLETQYF	TGTGCCAGCAGTGGGGACAGGAGCCTGGAGACCCAGTACTTC
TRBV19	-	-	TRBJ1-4	CASNKRTAGDEKLFF	TGTGCCAGTAATAAAAGGACAGCGGGTGATGAAAAACTGTTTTTT
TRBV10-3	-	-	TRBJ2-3	CAISENDGTDTQYF	TGTGCCATCAGTGAGAACGACGGCACAGATACGCAGTATTTT
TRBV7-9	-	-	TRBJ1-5	CASSLGNQPQHF	TGTGCCAGCAGCTTAGGTAATCAGCCCCAGCATTTT
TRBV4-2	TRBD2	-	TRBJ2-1	CASSRSGGSEQFF	TGTGCCAGCAGCCGTAGCGGGGGGAGTGAGCAGTTCTTC
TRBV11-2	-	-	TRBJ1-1	CASTFIPGNTEAFF	TGTGCCAGCACCTTTATCCCGGGGAACACTGAAGCTTTCTTT
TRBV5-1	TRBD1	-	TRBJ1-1	CASSVPTYATGRGTEAFF	TGCGCCAGCAGCGTGCCGACTTACGCGACAGGGAGGGGCACTGAAGCTTTCTTT
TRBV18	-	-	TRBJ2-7	CASSSRTGRWYEQYF	TGTGCCAGCTCAAGTCGCACAGGGCGGTGGTACGAGCAGTACTTC
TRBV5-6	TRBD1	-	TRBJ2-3	CASSMGQGRTDTQYF	TGTGCCAGCAGCATGGGACAGGGTAGGACAGATACGCAGTATTTT
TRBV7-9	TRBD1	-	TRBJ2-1	CASSQTGFEQFF	TGTGCCAGCAGCCAGACAGGGTTTGAGCAGTTCTTC
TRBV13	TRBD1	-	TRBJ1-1	CASSPPTGGNTEAFF	TGTGCCAGCAGCCCACCGACAGGGGGGAACACTGAAGCTTTCTTT
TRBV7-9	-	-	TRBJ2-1	CASSHHSVSDYNEQFF	TGTGCCAGCAGCCACCATAGCGTGTCGGATTACAATGAGCAGTTCTTC
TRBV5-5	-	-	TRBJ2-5	CASSLVGEETQYF	TGTGCCAGCAGCTTGGTGGGAGAAGAGACCCAGTACTTC
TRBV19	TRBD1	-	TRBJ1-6	CASSIWDRENSPLHF	TGTGCCAGTAGTATCTGGGACAGGGAGAATTCACCCCTCCACTTT
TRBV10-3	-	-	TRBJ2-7	CAISELADTYEQYF	TGTGCCATCAGTGAGTTGGCAGATACCTACGAGCAGTACTTC
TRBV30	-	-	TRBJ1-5	CAWSRVSGPQHF	TGTGCCTGGAGTCGCGTCTCTGGACCCCAGCATTTT
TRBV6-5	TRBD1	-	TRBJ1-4	CASSTGQTTNEKLFF	TGTGCCAGCAGTACGGGACAGACAACTAATGAAAAACTGTTTTTT